The 8 T cell receptor beta chains below were found in one sample sequenced in a study of T-cell reconstitution after alpha-beta-depleted transplantation in children. Unique molecular identifiers featured in how the TCRbeta library was prepared. TCRdb re-analysed the PCR reads in MiXCR, keeping a single row per CDR3 protein. The table shows about 610,000 distinct CDR3 sequences, with 10% to 13% occurring only once. Sequenced here: PBMCs from the stem cell graft donor, sampled from the stem cell graft. The receptors here all came from a human donor who donated a stem cell graft to a child with acute myeloid leukemia.

Many counts were recorded for this clonotype. V is TRBV20-1 and J is TRBJ2-7, with a weak D call TRBD2 (6 bases). The CDR3 has 13 residues. CDR1 and CDR2 from the germline V gene are DFQATT and SNEGSKA (reference sequence). The ends were cut back, 6 bases at V and 6 bases at J, with 18 bases in the middle. The CDR3 nucleotides read TGCAGTGCCCCGCCCATGGGACTTAGCGAGCAGTACTTC. Encoded protein: CSAPPMGLSEQYF.

The chain recombines TRBV7-9 with TRBJ2-2; D might be TRBD2 (5 bases). V lost 7 bases to trimming and J lost 6 bases, with 15 bases between them. Germline V gene sequence: CDR1 SEHNR, CDR2 FQNEAQ (reference sequence). The CDR3 is made up of 14 amino acids. The CDR3 is CASIQGLAAGELFF. The CDR3 coding sequence is TGTGCCAGCATCCAAGGGCTAGCTGCCGGGGAGCTGTTTTTT.

In this sample, this clonotype turned up many times. The chain carries TRBV6-5 and TRBJ2-3; TRBD2 aligns across 12 bases. Germline V lookup: CDR1 MNHEY, CDR2 SVGAGI. The CDR3 runs to 16 residues. V trimming: 1 base; J trimming: 2 bases; junction bases outside the gene matches: 1. CDR3 in DNA: TGTGCCAGCAGTTACTGGACTAGCGGGGTCACAGATACGCAGTATTTT. Residues: CASSYWTSGVTDTQYF.

There are many counts of this clonotype. At one end, the junction sequence differs from germline, possibly due to a read error. The chain uses TRBV7-7 and TRBJ1-1; no clear D gene. The CDR3 totals 13 residues. The germline V gene encodes CDR1 SSHAT and CDR2 FNYEAQ (reference sequence). CDR3 protein: CASSPTVNTEAFF. CDR3 bases: TGTGCTAGCAGCCCGACGGTGAACACTGAAGCTTTCTTT. Complete variable domain (other parts from reference TRBV7-7 and TRBJ1-1): GAGVSQSPRYKVTKRGQDVTLRCDPISSHATLYWYQQALGQGPEFLTYFNYEAQPDKSGLPSDRFSAERPEGSISTLTIQRTEQRDSAMYRCASSPTVNTEAFFGQGTRLTVV.

A few counts support this clonotype. The chain couples TRBV4-3 to TRBJ2-1; 11 nucleotides agree with TRBD2. V lost 2 bases, J lost 2 bases, and 2 bases stayed unmatched. Germline V CDR1 and CDR2: LGHNA, YSLEER. The CDR3 extends over 16 amino acids. In nucleotides, the CDR3 is TGCGCCAGCAGCCAACTAGCGGGAGGAGCCTACAATGAGCAGTTCTTC. Translated, it gives CASSQLAGGAYNEQFF.

The chain has TRBV7-9 and TRBJ2-1; no reliable D call. V dropped 11 bases and J dropped 9 bases, with 14 bases sitting between them. The germline V gene encodes CDR1 SEHNR and CDR2 FQNEAQ (reference sequence). The CDR3 runs to 11 residues. For the CDR3, the DNA is TGTGCCGGAAAGAGGCTCGGTGAGCAGTTCTTC. Amino acids: CAGKRLGEQFF.

The chain carries TRBV7-2 and TRBJ1-2; D might be TRBD1 (5 bases). V was cut by 5 bases and J by 0 bases, with 13 bases left in between. The V gene's germline CDR1 is SGHTA and CDR2 FQGNSA. The CDR3 loop spans 15 amino acids. The CDR3 DNA sequence: TGTGCCAGCAGCCCCCCCGGGACGGCTAACTATGGCTACACCTTC. Its translation: CASSPPGTANYGYTF. The full variable domain, with the rest looked up from reference TRBV7-2 and TRBJ1-2, is GAGVSQSPSNKVTEKGKDVELRCDPISGHTALYWYRQSLGQGLEFLIYFQGNSAPDKSGLPSDRFSAERTGGSVSTLTIQRTQQEDSAVYLCASSPPGTANYGYTFGSGTRLTVV.

This chain joins TRBV5-1 and TRBJ2-7, with 8 bases lining up with TRBD1. The CDR3 has 14 amino acids. The V segment lost 5 bases and the J segment 5 bases; nucleotides outside the gene matches: 9. Germline-derived CDR1 and CDR2 are SGHRS and YFSETQ. In DNA, the CDR3 is TGCGCCAGCAGAAATGGACAGGGTTACGACGAGCAGTACTTC. Protein sequence: CASRNGQGYDEQYF.